Following are 2 T cell receptor beta chains from one sample sequenced in a study of PD-1 blockade in classical Hodgkin lymphoma. Profiled with immunoSEQ multiplex PCR; TCRdb holds only in-frame clones, not every one. The table lists under 25,000 clones, around 84% of them singletons. All trial patients relapsed after autologous stem cell transplantation. The sequencing used peripheral blood mononuclear cells (PBMCs), collected at baseline. Receptors were obtained from a human donor with classical Hodgkin lymphoma.

V gene TRBV7-2 combines with J gene TRBJ2-3, with a tentative D call TRBD1 (6 bases). Germline assignment: CDR1 SGHTA and CDR2 FQGNSA. V dropped 4 bases and J dropped 1 base, with 9 bases sitting between them. The CDR3 is 14 residues long. The DNA of the CDR3 is TGTGCCAGCAGCTCCAGGGGACGCACAGATACGCAGTATTTT. It translates to CASSSRGRTDTQYF.

The chain combines TRBV5-5 with TRBJ1-2, with a tentative D call TRBD1 (6 bases). The CDR3 spans 14 residues. Trimming cost V 0 bases and J 4 bases, with 10 bases left between them. Germline V gene sequence: CDR1 SGHKS, CDR2 YYEKEE (reference sequence). The CDR3: CASSLAGGGYGYTF. CDR3 nucleotides: TGTGCCAGCAGCTTGGCCGGGGGCGGCTATGGCTACACCTTC. Together with reference TRBV5-5 and TRBJ1-2, the CDR3 gives the full variable domain: DAGVTQSPTHLIKTRGQQVTLRCSPISGHKSVSWYQQVLGQGPQFIFQYYEKEERGRGNFPDRFSARQFPNYSSELNVNALLLGDSALYLCASSLAGGGYGYTFGSGTRLTVV.